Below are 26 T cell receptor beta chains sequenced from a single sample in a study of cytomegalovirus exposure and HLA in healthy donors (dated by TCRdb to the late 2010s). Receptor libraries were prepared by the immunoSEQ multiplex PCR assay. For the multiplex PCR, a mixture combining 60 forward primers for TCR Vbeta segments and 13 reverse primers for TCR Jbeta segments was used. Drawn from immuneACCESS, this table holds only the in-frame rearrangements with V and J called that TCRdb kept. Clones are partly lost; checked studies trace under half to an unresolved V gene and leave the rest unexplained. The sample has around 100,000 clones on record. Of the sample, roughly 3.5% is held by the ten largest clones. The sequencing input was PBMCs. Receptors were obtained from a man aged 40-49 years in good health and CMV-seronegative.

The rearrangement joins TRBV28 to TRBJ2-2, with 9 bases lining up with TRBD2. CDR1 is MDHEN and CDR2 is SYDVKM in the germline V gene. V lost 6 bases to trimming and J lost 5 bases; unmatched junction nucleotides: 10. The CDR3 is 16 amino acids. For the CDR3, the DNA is TGTGCCAGCAGGAGGAGCGGGGGGCGATTGACCGGGGAGCTGTTTTTT. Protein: CASRRSGGRLTGELFF.

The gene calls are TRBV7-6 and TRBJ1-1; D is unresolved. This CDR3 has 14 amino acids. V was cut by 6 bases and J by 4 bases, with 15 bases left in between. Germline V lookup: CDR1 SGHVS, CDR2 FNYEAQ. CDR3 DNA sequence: TGTGCCAGCAGTATTACCGGGGTGGCCACTGAAGCTTTCTTT. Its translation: CASSITGVATEAFF. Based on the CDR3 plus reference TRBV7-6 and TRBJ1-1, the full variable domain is GAGVSQSPRYKVTKRGQDVALRCDPISGHVSLYWYRQALGQGPEFLTYFNYEAQQDKSGLPNDRFSAERPEGSISTLTIQRTEQRDSAMYRCASSITGVATEAFFGQGTRLTVV.

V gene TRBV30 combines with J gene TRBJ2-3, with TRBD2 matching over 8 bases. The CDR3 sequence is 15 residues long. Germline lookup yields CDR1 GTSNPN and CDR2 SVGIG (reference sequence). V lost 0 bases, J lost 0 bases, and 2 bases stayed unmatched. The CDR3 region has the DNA TGTGCCTGGAGTGTGCGGGGGGTAAGCACAGATACGCAGTATTTT. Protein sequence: CAWSVRGVSTDTQYF.

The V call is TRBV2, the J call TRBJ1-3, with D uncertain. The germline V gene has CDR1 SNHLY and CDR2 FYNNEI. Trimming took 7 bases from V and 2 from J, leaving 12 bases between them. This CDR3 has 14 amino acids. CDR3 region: CASKTGSAGNTIYF. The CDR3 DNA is TGTGCCAGCAAAACCGGGTCCGCTGGAAACACCATATATTTT.

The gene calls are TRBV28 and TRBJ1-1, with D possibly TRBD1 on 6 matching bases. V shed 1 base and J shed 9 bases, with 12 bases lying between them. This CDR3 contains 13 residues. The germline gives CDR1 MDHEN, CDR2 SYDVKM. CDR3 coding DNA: TGTGCCAGCAGTTTATCCAGGGGCTCGAAAGCTTTCTTT. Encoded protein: CASSLSRGSKAFF.

The CDR3 nucleotides are TGTGCCAGCAGTGAATTCGGTGAAAAACTGTTTTTT. It encodes CASSEFGEKLFF. This chain joins TRBV6-1 and TRBJ1-4, with D hard to call. CDR1 MNHNS and CDR2 SASEGT come from the germline V gene. The CDR3 runs 12 residues. V was clipped by 2 bases and J by 7 bases, with 5 bases between them.

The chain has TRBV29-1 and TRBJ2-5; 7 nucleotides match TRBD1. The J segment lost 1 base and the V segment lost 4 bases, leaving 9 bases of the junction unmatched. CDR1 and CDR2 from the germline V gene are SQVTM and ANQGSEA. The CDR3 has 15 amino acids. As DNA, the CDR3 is TGCAGCGTTGTGGGGATTTCAGGGGGCCAAGAGACCCAGTACTTC. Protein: CSVVGISGGQETQYF.

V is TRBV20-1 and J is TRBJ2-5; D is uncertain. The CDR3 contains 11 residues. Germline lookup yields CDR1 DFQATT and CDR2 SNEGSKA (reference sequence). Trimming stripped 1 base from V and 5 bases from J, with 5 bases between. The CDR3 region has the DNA TGCAGTGCTAGAGCCCTTGAGACCCAGTACTTC. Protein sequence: CSARALETQYF.

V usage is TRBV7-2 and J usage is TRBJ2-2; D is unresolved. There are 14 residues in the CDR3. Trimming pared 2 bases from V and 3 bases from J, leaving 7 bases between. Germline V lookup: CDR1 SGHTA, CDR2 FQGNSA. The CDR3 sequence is CASSLNSYTGELFF. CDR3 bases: TGTGCCAGCAGCTTAAACAGTTACACCGGGGAGCTGTTTTTT. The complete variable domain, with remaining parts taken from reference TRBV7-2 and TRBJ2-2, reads GAGVSQSPSNKVTEKGKDVELRCDPISGHTALYWYRQSLGQGLEFLIYFQGNSAPDKSGLPSDRFSAERTGGSVSTLTIQRTQQEDSAVYLCASSLNSYTGELFFGEGSRLTVL.

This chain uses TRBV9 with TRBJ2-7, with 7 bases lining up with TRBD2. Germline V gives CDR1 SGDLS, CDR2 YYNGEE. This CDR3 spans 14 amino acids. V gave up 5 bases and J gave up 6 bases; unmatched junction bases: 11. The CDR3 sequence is CASSLAAPGGEQYF. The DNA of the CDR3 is TGTGCCAGCAGTTTAGCGGCACCGGGGGGCGAGCAGTACTTC.

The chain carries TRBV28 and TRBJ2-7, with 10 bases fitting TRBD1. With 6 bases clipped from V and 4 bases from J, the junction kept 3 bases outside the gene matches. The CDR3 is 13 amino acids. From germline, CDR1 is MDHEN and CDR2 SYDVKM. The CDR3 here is CASRGQGWYEQYF. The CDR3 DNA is TGTGCCAGCAGGGGACAGGGGTGGTACGAGCAGTACTTC.

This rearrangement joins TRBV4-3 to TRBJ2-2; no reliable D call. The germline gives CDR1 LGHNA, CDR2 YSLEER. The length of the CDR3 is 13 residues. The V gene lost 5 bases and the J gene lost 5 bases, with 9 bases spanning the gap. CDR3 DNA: TGCGCCAGCAGCACCTCGGGTACCGGGGAGCTGTTTTTT. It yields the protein CASSTSGTGELFF.

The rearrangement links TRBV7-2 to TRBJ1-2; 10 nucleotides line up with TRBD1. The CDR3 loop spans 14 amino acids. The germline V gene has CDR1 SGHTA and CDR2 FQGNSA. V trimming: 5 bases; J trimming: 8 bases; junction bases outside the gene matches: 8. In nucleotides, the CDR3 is TGTGCCAGCAGCCCACGCAGGACAGGGGGGGGCTACACCTTC. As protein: CASSPRRTGGGYTF.

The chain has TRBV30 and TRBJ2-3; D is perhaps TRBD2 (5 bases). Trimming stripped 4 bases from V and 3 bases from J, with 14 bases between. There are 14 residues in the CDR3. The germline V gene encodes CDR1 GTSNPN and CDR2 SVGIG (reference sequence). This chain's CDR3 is CAWNEGATTDTQYF. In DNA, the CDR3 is TGTGCCTGGAATGAGGGAGCGACGACAGATACGCAGTATTTT.

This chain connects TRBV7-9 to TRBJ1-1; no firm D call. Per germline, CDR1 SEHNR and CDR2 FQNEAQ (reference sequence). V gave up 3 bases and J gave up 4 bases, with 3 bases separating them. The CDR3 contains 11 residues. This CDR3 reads CASSFGTEAFF. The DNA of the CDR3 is TGTGCCAGCAGCTTCGGCACTGAAGCTTTCTTT.

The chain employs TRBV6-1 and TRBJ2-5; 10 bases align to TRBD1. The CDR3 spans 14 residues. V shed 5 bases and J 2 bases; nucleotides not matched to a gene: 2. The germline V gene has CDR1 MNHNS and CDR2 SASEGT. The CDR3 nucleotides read TGTGCCAGCAGTTGGGGACAGGGGCAAGAGACCCAGTACTTC. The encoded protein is CASSWGQGQETQYF.

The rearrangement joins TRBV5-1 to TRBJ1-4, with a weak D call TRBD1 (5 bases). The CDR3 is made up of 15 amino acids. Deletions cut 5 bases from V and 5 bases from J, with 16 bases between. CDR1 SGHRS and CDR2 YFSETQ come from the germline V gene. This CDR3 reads CASSSNSDINEKLFF. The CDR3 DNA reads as TGCGCCAGCAGTTCTAACTCGGACATAAATGAAAAACTGTTTTTT.

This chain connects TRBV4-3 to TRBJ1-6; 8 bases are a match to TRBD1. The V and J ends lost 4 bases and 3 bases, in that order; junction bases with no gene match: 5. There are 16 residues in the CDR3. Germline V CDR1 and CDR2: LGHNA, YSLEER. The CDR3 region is CASSPRGLSYNSPLHF. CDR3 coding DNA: TGCGCCAGCAGCCCCAGGGGGCTTAGCTATAATTCACCCCTCCACTTT.

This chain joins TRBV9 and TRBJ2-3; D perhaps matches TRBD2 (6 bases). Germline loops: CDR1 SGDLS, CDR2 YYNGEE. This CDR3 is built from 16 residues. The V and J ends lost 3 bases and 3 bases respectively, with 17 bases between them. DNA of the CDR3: TGTGCCAGCAGCGCCCAGTCGGGGGAGGCGACAGATACGCAGTATTTT. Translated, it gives CASSAQSGEATDTQYF. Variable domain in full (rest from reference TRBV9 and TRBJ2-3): DSGVTQTPKHLITATGQRVTLRCSPRSGDLSVYWYQQSLDQGLQFLIQYYNGEERAKGNILERFSAQQFPDLHSELNLSSLELGDSALYFCASSAQSGEATDTQYFGPGTRLTVL.

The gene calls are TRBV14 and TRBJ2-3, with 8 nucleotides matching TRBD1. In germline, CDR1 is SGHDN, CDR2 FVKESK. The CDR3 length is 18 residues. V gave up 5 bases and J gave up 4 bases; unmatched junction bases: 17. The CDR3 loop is CASSGRQGTRFEADTQYF. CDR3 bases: TGTGCCAGCAGCGGAAGACAGGGGACTCGGTTCGAGGCAGATACGCAGTATTTT.

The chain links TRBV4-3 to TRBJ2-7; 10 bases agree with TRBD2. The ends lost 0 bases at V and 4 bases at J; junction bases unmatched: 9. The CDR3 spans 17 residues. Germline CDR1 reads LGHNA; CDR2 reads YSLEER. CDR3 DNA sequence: TGCGCCAGCAGCCAAGATTTGGGTAGCGGGAGGTTGTACGAGCAGTACTTC. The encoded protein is CASSQDLGSGRLYEQYF.

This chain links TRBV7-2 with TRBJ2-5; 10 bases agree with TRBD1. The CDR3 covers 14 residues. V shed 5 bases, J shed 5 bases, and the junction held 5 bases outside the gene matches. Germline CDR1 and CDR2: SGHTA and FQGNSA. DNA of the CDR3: TGTGCCAGCAGCCGGGACAGGGGAGGGGAGACCCAGTACTTC. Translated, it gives CASSRDRGGETQYF. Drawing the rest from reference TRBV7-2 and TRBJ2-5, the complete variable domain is GAGVSQSPSNKVTEKGKDVELRCDPISGHTALYWYRQSLGQGLEFLIYFQGNSAPDKSGLPSDRFSAERTGGSVSTLTIQRTQQEDSAVYLCASSRDRGGETQYFGPGTRLLVL.

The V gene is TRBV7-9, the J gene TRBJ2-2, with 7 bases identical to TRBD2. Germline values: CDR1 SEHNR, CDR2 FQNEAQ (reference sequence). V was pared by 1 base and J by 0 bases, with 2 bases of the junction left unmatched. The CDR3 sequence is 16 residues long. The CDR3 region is CASSLVAGSNTGELFF. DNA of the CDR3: TGTGCCAGCAGCTTAGTAGCGGGTTCGAACACCGGGGAGCTGTTTTTT.

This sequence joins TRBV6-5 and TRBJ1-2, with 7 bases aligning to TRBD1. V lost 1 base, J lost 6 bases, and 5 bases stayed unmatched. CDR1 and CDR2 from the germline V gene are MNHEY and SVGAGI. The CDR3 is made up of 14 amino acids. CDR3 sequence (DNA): TGTGCCAGCAGTTACTTAGGGGGCCGGGATGGCTACACCTTC. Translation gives CASSYLGGRDGYTF.

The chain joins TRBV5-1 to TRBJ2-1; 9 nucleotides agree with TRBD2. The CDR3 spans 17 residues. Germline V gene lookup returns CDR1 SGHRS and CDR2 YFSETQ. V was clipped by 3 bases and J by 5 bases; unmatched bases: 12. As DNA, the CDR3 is TGCGCCAGCAGCTGGGGGGCTAGCGGGACTCCACACAATGAGCAGTTCTTC. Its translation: CASSWGASGTPHNEQFF. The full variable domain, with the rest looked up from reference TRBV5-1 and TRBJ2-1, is KAGVTQTPRYLIKTRGQQVTLSCSPISGHRSVSWYQQTPGQGLQFLFEYFSETQRNKGNFPGRFSGRQFSNSRSEMNVSTLELGDSALYLCASSWGASGTPHNEQFFGPGTRLTVL.

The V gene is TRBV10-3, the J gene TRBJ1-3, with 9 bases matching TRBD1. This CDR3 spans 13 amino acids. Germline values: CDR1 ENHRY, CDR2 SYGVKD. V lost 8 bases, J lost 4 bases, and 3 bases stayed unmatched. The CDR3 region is CAIGQGSGNTIYF. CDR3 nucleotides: TGTGCCATCGGACAGGGGAGCGGAAACACCATATATTTT.